The source of this T cell receptor beta chain is a study of blood T cell repertoires in COVID-19. The wider study: Samples representing acute and convalescent COVID-19 were sourced from the United States, Italy and Spain.

The CDR3 runs to 14 residues. Participants spanned ages about 18 to 100 years and resided in about two dozen US areas. Sequencing was performed with immunoSEQ multiplex PCR; in TCRdb, only in-frame clones are kept and a portion is missing. This sample carries 350,000 to 450,000 clones, just over 90% of them seen once, and the ten largest clones take 0.8% to 0.9%. The V and J genes are TRBV21-1 and TRBJ1-1; TRBD1, as called in the table, went unchecked against the DNA. TRBV21-1 is assigned pseudogene status. This clonotype was obtained from a woman between 40 and 50 years old who had been exposed to COVID-19. Sequencing was performed on PBMCs or T cells enriched from blood (not recorded which). The CDR3 coding sequence is TGTGCCAGCAGCAAAGTCCCTCTCAGGGGTGAAGCTTTCTTT. As protein: CASSKVPLRGEAFF.